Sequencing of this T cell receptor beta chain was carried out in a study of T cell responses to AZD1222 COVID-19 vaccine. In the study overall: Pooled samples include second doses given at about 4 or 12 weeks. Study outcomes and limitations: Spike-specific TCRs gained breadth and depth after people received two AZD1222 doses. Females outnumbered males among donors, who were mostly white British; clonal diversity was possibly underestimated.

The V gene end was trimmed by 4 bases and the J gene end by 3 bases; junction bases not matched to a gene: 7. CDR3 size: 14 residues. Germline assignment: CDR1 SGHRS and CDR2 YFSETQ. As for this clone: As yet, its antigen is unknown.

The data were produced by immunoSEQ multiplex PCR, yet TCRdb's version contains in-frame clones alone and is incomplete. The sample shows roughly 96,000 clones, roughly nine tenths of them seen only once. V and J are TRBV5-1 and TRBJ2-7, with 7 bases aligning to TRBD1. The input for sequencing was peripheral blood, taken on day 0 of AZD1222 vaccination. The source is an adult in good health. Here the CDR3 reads CASSRRDSDYEQYF. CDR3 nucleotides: TGCGCCAGCAGCCGCCGGGACAGCGACTACGAGCAGTACTTC.